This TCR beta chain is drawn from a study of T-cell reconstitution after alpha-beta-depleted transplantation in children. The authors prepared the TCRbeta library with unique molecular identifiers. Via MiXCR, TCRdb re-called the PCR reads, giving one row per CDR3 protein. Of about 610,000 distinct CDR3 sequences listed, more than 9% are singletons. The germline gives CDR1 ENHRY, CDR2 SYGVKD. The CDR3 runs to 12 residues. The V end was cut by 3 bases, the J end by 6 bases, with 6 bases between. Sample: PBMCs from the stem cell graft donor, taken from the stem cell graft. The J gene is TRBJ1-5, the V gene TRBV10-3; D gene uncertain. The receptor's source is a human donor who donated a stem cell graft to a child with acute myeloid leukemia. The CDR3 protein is CAISEGLQPQHF. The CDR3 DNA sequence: TGTGCCATCAGTGAAGGACTTCAGCCCCAGCATTTT.